The sequence of this TCR beta chain was determined in a study of response to subunit inactivated influenza vaccine. Whole-study findings and limits: The authors proposed limited new T cell recruitment per seasonal influenza vaccination.

From germline, CDR1 is MNHEY and CDR2 SVGAGI. Trimming cost V 4 bases and J 4 bases, with 17 bases left between them. This CDR3 contains 15 residues. Notes on this clonotype: What it recognizes is unknown.

TCRdb used MiXCR to reprocess the RT-PCR reads, holding one entry per CDR3 protein. Of 250,000 to 350,000 distinct CDR3 sequences in the sample, approximately 20% were seen once. The sequence was obtained from a man aged 45-69 years who received an inactivated influenza vaccine. This specimen was PBMCs from blood, taken less than 22 months after vaccination. The chain carries TRBV6-5 and TRBJ2-7; D remains ambiguous. The CDR3 loop reads CASSSQPEVYYEQYF. CDR3 nucleotides: TGTGCCAGCAGTTCTCAGCCCGAAGTTTATTACGAGCAGTACTTC.